These 13 T cell receptor beta chains were sequenced from one sample in a study of blood T cell repertoires in COVID-19. The protocol was immunoSEQ multiplex PCR, while the TCRdb copy is restricted to in-frame clones and leaves out a portion. This table has about 260,000 clones, about 87% appearing once. The sample consisted of PBMCs or T cells enriched from blood (not recorded which). Receptors originate from a woman between 45 and 65 years old who had recovered from COVID-19.

This chain links TRBV29-1 with TRBJ1-1, with 7 bases fitting TRBD1. V was pared by 4 bases and J by 10 bases, with 12 bases of the junction left unmatched. CDR3 length equals 13 residues. Germline values: CDR1 SQVTM, CDR2 ANQGSEA. DNA for the CDR3: TGCAGCGTTGTTGAGGGGGCGACGGTGTCAGCTTTCTTT. This sequence encodes CSVVEGATVSAFF.

The chain has TRBV7-8 and TRBJ1-6; TRBD1 aligns across 8 bases. The germline V gene has CDR1 SGHVS and CDR2 FQNEAQ. CDR3 length: 18 amino acids. With V trimmed by 2 bases and J by 4 bases, 10 bases remained unmatched. Here the CDR3 reads CASSLRTGSQTYNSPLHF. CDR3 nucleotides: TGTGCCAGCAGCTTAAGGACAGGGTCCCAGACTTATAATTCACCCCTCCACTTT.

The J gene is TRBJ2-3, the V gene TRBV14; 13 bases agree with TRBD2. Germline V gene lookup returns CDR1 SGHDN and CDR2 FVKESK. The CDR3 spans 17 residues. After removal of 1 base from V and 2 bases from J, the junction contained 3 bases not matched to a gene. In DNA form, the CDR3 reads TGTGCCAGCAGCCAAGGGACTAGCGGGAGTGTCACAGATACGCAGTATTTT. As protein: CASSQGTSGSVTDTQYF. The whole variable domain, filled in from reference TRBV14 and TRBJ2-3, reads EAGVTQFPSHSVIEKGQTVTLRCDPISGHDNLYWYRRVMGKEIKFLLHFVKESKQDESGMPNNRFLAERTGGTYSTLKVQPAELEDSGVYFCASSQGTSGSVTDTQYFGPGTRLTVL.

The V and J genes are TRBV7-2 and TRBJ1-3, with D uncertain. Trimming removed 5 bases at V and 0 bases at J, with 11 bases between. Germline assignment: CDR1 SGHTA and CDR2 FQGNSA. The CDR3 length is 15 residues. The CDR3, as DNA: TGTGCCAGCAGCCCGAGGGCGTACTCTGGAAACACCATATATTTT. Translated: CASSPRAYSGNTIYF.

V gene TRBV14 combines with J gene TRBJ2-5; possibly TRBD1 for D (6 bases). Trimming pared 0 bases from V and 2 bases from J, leaving 16 bases between. CDR1 SGHDN and CDR2 FVKESK come from the germline V gene. The CDR3 runs to 17 residues. The CDR3 DNA reads TGTGCCAGCAGCCAAGATTGGGCAGGGGCCTTTCAAGAGACCCAGTACTTC. Its translation is CASSQDWAGAFQETQYF.

The chain joins TRBV11-2 to TRBJ1-5; the D is unclear. Germline-derived CDR1 and CDR2 are SGHAT and FQNNGV. The CDR3 has 13 amino acids. V lost 4 bases and J 6 bases, leaving 10 bases between the germline ends. Here the CDR3 DNA reads TGTGCCAGCAGCTCGACGACTGGTCAGCCCCAGCATTTT. It codes for CASSSTTGQPQHF.

Comments on this clone: At one end, the junction sequence differs from germline, possibly due to a read error. The chain has TRBV9 and TRBJ2-3; D gene uncertain. This CDR3 has 12 amino acids. Germline loops: CDR1 SGDLS, CDR2 YYNGEE. CDR3 DNA: TGTGCCAGCAGTGTAGCTGCAGATACGCAGTATTTT. Its translation is CASSVAADTQYF.

V is TRBV20-1 and J is TRBJ2-7, with 8 positions matching TRBD1. Germline V CDR1 and CDR2: DFQATT, SNEGSKA (reference sequence). The CDR3 has 14 residues. The J segment lost 6 bases and the V segment lost 3 bases, leaving 10 bases of the junction unmatched. The CDR3 here is CSASGTGGEGEQYF. In nucleotides, the CDR3 is TGCAGTGCTAGTGGGACAGGTGGTGAGGGCGAGCAGTACTTC.

J is TRBJ2-2 and V is TRBV9, with 9 bases aligning to TRBD2. The CDR3 is 15 residues long. The V segment lost 1 base and the J segment 5 bases; nucleotides outside the gene matches: 3. Looked up from germline, CDR1 is SGDLS and CDR2 is YYNGEE. The CDR3 DNA reads as TGTGCCAGCAGCGTATTAGCGGGAGAAACCGGGGAGCTGTTTTTT. This codes for CASSVLAGETGELFF.

This sequence joins TRBV3-1 (or the pseudogene TRBV3-2) and TRBJ2-7; TRBD2 might be the D (5 bases). Germline CDR1 reads LGHDT; CDR2 reads YNNKEL (reference sequence). The CDR3 is made up of 13 amino acids. Trimming removed 2 bases at V and 4 bases at J, with 9 bases between. The CDR3 reads CASSQRGRYEQYF. Here the CDR3 DNA reads TGTGCCAGCAGCCAACGAGGGAGATACGAGCAGTACTTC.

The V gene is TRBV2, the J gene TRBJ2-3; D is ambiguous. In germline, CDR1 is SNHLY, CDR2 FYNNEI. Trimming removed 7 bases from V and 2 bases from J, with 10 bases in between. This CDR3 is built from 13 residues. The CDR3 sequence is CASNLAATDTQYF. For the CDR3, the DNA is TGTGCCAGCAACTTGGCGGCCACAGATACGCAGTATTTT.

This clone was recorded once. The V gene is TRBV19, the J gene TRBJ1-5; D is perhaps TRBD1 (5 bases). V lost 3 bases to trimming and J lost 7 bases, with 19 bases between them. CDR3 length: 16 residues. The V gene's germline CDR1 is LNHDA and CDR2 SQIVND (reference sequence). The CDR3 bases are TGTGCCAGTAGTATGACAGACCGATTATTAGTGCAGCCCCAGCATTTT. Translation gives CASSMTDRLLVQPQHF. Filled out from reference TRBV19 and TRBJ1-5, the complete variable domain reads DGGITQSPKYLFRKEGQNVTLSCEQNLNHDAMYWYRQDPGQGLRLIYYSQIVNDFQKGDIAEGYSVSREKKESFPLTVTSAQKNPTAFYLCASSMTDRLLVQPQHFGDGTRLSIL.

The chain uses TRBV2 and TRBJ2-1; D call uncertain. The CDR3 is made up of 13 amino acids. Germline lookup yields CDR1 SNHLY and CDR2 FYNNEI. V dropped 9 bases and J dropped 9 bases, with 18 bases sitting between them. The CDR3 region is CASLPRLGGEQFF. CDR3 coding DNA: TGTGCCAGTCTCCCCCGGCTAGGCGGTGAGCAGTTCTTC.